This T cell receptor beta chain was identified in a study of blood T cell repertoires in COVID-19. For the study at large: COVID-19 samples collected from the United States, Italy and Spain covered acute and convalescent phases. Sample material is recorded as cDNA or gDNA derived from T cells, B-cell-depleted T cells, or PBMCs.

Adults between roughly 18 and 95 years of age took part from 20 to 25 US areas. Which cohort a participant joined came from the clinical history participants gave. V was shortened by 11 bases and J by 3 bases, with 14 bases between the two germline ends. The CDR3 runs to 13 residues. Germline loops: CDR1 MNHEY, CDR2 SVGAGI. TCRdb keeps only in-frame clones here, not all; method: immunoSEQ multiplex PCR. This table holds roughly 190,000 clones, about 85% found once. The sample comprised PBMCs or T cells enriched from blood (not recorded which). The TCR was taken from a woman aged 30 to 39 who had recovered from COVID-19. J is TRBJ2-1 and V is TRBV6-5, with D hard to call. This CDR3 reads CACRRVNYNEQFF. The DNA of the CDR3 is TGTGCCTGTCGACGGGTAAACTACAATGAGCAGTTCTTC.